What follows are 18 T cell receptor beta chains derived from one specimen sequenced in a study of PD-1 blockade in classical Hodgkin lymphoma. Libraries were prepared by immunoSEQ multiplex PCR; TCRdb keeps only in-frame clonotypes and omits some of them. The table lists tens of thousands of clones, around 64% of them singletons. Each of the patients experienced relapse following autologous stem cell transplantation, and their brentuximab vedotin exposure differed. The sample consisted of peripheral blood mononuclear cells (PBMCs), taken at baseline. These receptors all stem from a human donor with classical Hodgkin lymphoma.

J is TRBJ2-5 and V is TRBV7-2, with TRBD1 as a possible D gene (6 bases). With the DNA end fitting TRBJ2-7 better, the J assignment may be wrong. The CDR3 sequence is 12 residues long. Germline V gene sequence: CDR1 SGHTA, CDR2 FQGNSA. Here the CDR3 reads CASRGTTYEQYF. The CDR3 DNA follows: TGTGCCAGCAGAGGGACAACCTACGAGCAGTACTTC.

The chain has TRBV6-6 and TRBJ1-5, with TRBD1 identical over 11 bases. V lost 2 bases and J lost 8; bases outside the gene matches: 8. CDR3 length: 16 residues. Germline lookup yields CDR1 MNHNY and CDR2 SVGAGI (reference sequence). The chain's CDR3 is CASSYRRTGGFEPQHF. The CDR3 DNA reads TGTGCCAGCAGTTACCGGAGGACAGGGGGCTTTGAGCCCCAGCATTTT.

The chain is built from TRBV19 and TRBJ2-1, with a weak D call TRBD1 (5 bases). In germline, CDR1 is LNHDA, CDR2 SQIVND (reference sequence). V dropped 3 bases and J dropped 3 bases, with 12 bases sitting between them. The CDR3 spans 15 residues. In DNA form, the CDR3 reads TGTGCCAGTAGTATTGAGGACACGCGCTACAATGAGCAGTTCTTC. It specifies CASSIEDTRYNEQFF.

The chain employs TRBV10-3 and TRBJ2-1; 10 positions agree with TRBD2. The length of the CDR3 is 16 residues. Germline V gene sequence: CDR1 ENHRY, CDR2 SYGVKD. The V gene end was trimmed by 5 bases and the J gene end by 6 bases; junction bases not matched to a gene: 10. CDR3 region: CAISPGTSAFINEQFF. CDR3 coding DNA: TGTGCCATCAGTCCCGGGACTAGCGCTTTTATCAATGAGCAGTTCTTC.

The chain uses TRBV11-2 and TRBJ2-7; D ambiguous. CDR1 and CDR2 from the germline V gene are SGHAT and FQNNGV. V was pared by 5 bases and J by 3 bases, with 14 bases between. CDR3 size: 14 residues. DNA of the CDR3: TGTGCCAGCAGCGAACCCGGATTTTACTACGAGCAGTACGTC. Protein: CASSEPGFYYEQYV.

J is TRBJ1-1 and V is TRBV10-3, with a tentative D call TRBD1 (5 bases). Germline values: CDR1 ENHRY, CDR2 SYGVKD. The CDR3 extends over 13 amino acids. V was shortened by 4 bases and J by 6 bases, with 12 bases between the two germline ends. The CDR3, as DNA: TGTGCCATCAGTGGGGGGGTCTTTGCTGAAGCTTTCTTT. It translates to CAISGGVFAEAFF.

This chain joins TRBV6-5 and TRBJ1-2; 8 nucleotides agree with TRBD1. The ends lost 6 bases at V and 0 bases at J; junction bases unmatched: 6. Germline assignment: CDR1 MNHEY and CDR2 SVGAGI. The CDR3 consists of 15 residues. The DNA for the CDR3 is TGTGCCAGCAGACCGGGACAGGTAGCTAACTATGGCTACACCTTC. Protein sequence: CASRPGQVANYGYTF.

The V gene is TRBV10-3, the J gene TRBJ2-7; TRBD1 aligns across 7 bases. V trimming: 6 bases; J trimming: 5 bases; junction bases outside the gene matches: 7. The V gene's germline CDR1 is ENHRY and CDR2 SYGVKD. This CDR3 region has 13 residues. CDR3: CAIRKKDRDEQYV. The CDR3 DNA is TGTGCCATCAGGAAAAAAGACAGGGACGAGCAGTACGTC.

This rearrangement joins TRBV7-9 to TRBJ2-5; tentatively, D is TRBD1 (5 bases). From germline, CDR1 is SEHNR and CDR2 FQNEAQ (reference sequence). The germline V and J ends were trimmed by 8 bases and 7 bases, with 17 bases remaining between them. This CDR3 is built from 13 residues. The CDR3 region is CASAPVTVGTQYF. CDR3 nucleotides: TGTGCCAGCGCGCCCGTGACAGTTGGGACCCAGTACTTC.

This chain links TRBV27 with TRBJ1-1, with D possibly TRBD1 on 6 matching bases. Deletions cut 3 bases from V and 0 bases from J, with 8 bases between. Germline V lookup: CDR1 MNHEY, CDR2 SMNVEV (reference sequence). The CDR3 covers 14 residues. The CDR3 bases are TGTGCCAGCAGTTTCGACAGGATGAACACTGAAGCTTTCTTT. This sequence encodes CASSFDRMNTEAFF.

This chain connects TRBV2 to TRBJ2-3; no definite D call. Trimming stripped 4 bases from V and 4 bases from J, with 9 bases between. Germline CDR1 is SNHLY and CDR2 is FYNNEI. The CDR3 is 13 amino acids. CDR3 nucleotides: TGTGCCAGCAGTGCCCGACAATCAGATACGCAGTATTTT. Its translation: CASSARQSDTQYF. Combining the CDR3 with reference TRBV2 and TRBJ2-3 gives the whole variable domain EPEVTQTPSHQVTQMGQEVILRCVPISNHLYFYWYRQILGQKVEFLVSFYNNEISEKSEIFDDQFSVERPDGSNFTLKIRSTKLEDSAMYFCASSARQSDTQYFGPGTRLTVL.

The rearrangement links TRBV4-3 to TRBJ2-5, with unresolved D. Germline V gene lookup returns CDR1 LGHNA and CDR2 YSLEER. With 4 bases removed from V and 5 bases from J, the gap between germline ends came to 14 bases. The CDR3 totals 14 residues. The chain's CDR3 is CASSPHPSAETQYF. The CDR3 nucleotides read TGCGCCAGCAGCCCCCACCCGTCGGCTGAGACCCAGTACTTC.

V gene TRBV28 combines with J gene TRBJ2-2, with D maybe TRBD2 (7 bases). V gave up 3 bases and J gave up 6 bases, with 14 bases separating them. The CDR3 has 15 residues. Germline CDR1 reads MDHEN; CDR2 reads SYDVKM. The CDR3 is CASSFGGLRAGELFF. In DNA form, the CDR3 reads TGTGCCAGCAGTTTCGGGGGGCTGAGGGCCGGGGAGCTGTTTTTT.

This clone came up a few times. The rearrangement joins TRBV19 to TRBJ2-4; a weak D match, TRBD2 (5 bases). Trimming took 7 bases from V and 13 from J, leaving 26 bases between them. Germline V gene data show CDR1 as LNHDA and CDR2 as SQIVND (reference sequence). The CDR3 is made up of 15 amino acids. CDR3 residues: CASTYTPDFRSPQYF. In DNA, the CDR3 is TGTGCCAGTACCTATACCCCGGACTTTCGGTCCCCCCAGTACTTC.

V and J are TRBV19 and TRBJ2-3; D not certain. This CDR3 is 13 amino acids long. Germline V CDR1 and CDR2: LNHDA, SQIVND (reference sequence). Trimming removed 3 bases from V and 6 bases from J, with 10 bases in between. As DNA, the CDR3 is TGTGCCAGTAGTATGTTCCTTCGCGATACGCAGTATTTT. It translates to CASSMFLRDTQYF.

V usage is TRBV5-6 and J usage is TRBJ1-3, with D hard to call. Trimming took off 2 bases at V and 0 bases at J, with 6 bases between the two ends. The CDR3 spans 14 residues. Germline loops: CDR1 SGHDT, CDR2 YYEEEE. The DNA for the CDR3 is TGTGCCAGCAGCTTCGGCACCTCTGGAAACACCATATATTTT. Its protein is CASSFGTSGNTIYF.

V is TRBV2 and J is TRBJ2-5; 8 bases fit TRBD1. The CDR3 consists of 15 residues. Germline V gives CDR1 SNHLY, CDR2 FYNNEI. Germline trimming cut 9 bases from V and 0 bases from J; bases unmatched to any gene: 9. CDR3 sequence reads: CASRKDRADQETQYF. As DNA, the CDR3 is TGTGCCAGTAGAAAGGACAGGGCCGACCAAGAGACCCAGTACTTC.

This clone came up once. The rearrangement links TRBV4-2 to TRBJ2-6, with no clear D. The CDR3 is made up of 18 amino acids. Germline-derived CDR1 and CDR2 are LGHNA and YNFKEQ. Deletions cut 5 bases from V and 5 bases from J, with 22 bases between. This CDR3 is CASSGLGKLQSRANVLTF. The DNA of the CDR3 is TGTGCCAGCAGCGGTTTGGGCAAGTTACAAAGTCGGGCCAACGTCCTGACTTTC.